These T cell receptor beta chains were read from a single sample in a study of OX40 agonist ivuxolimab in advanced cancers. Only in-frame clones appear in the TCRdb table, and some are missing; sequencing was by immunoSEQ multiplex PCR. The profile shows roughly 62,000 clones, 80% to 90% of them singletons. Sequencing was performed on CD4+ or CD8+ T cells sorted from blood, taken in a trial of the OX40 agonist ivuxolimab. Source of these receptors: an adult with an advanced solid tumor such as melanoma, head and neck, liver or kidney cancer. CDR3s include the opening cysteine and the closing phenylalanine or tryptophan. Each record gives: clone size, V gene, J gene, D gene, CDR3 DNA, CDR3 protein. D genes are given only for firm matches. Clone size, where shown, is once, few, many, or a class for clones that have expanded.

.	TRBV10-3	TRBJ1-2	.	TGTGCCATCAGTGAAGGACAGTCCTCGGTTCACCCCGATGGCTACACCTTC	CAISEGQSSVHPDGYTF
.	TRBV5-4	TRBJ2-1	.	TGTGCCAGCAGCTTGTGGGGTGCTAGGGATGAGCAGTTCTTC	CASSLWGARDEQFF
.	TRBV7-9	TRBJ2-2	.	TGTGCCAGCAGCACCACGTACAGTTCCGGGGAGCTGTTTTTT	CASSTTYSSGELFF
.	TRBV27	TRBJ2-2	TRBD2	TGTGCCAGCAGGCGACTAGCGGCGAACACCGGGGAGCTGTTTTTT	CASRRLAANTGELFF
.	TRBV5-1	TRBJ2-1	TRBD2	TGCGCCAGCAGTTCGGGGGGATTCTCCTACAATGAGCAGTTCTTC	CASSSGGFSYNEQFF
.	TRBV28	TRBJ2-1	TRBD2	TGTGCCAGCACCCTAGCGGGAGGGCCGGGGAATGAGCAGTTCTTC	CASTLAGGPGNEQFF
.	TRBV28	TRBJ1-2	.	TGTGCCAGCAGTTTCACGGACAGTGAGGCTTACTATGGCTACACCTTC	CASSFTDSEAYYGYTF
.	TRBV4-1	TRBJ1-1	.	TGCGCCAGCAAGAACAGGGCCATTGGCACTGAAGCTTTCTTT	CASKNRAIGTEAFF
.	TRBV5-1	TRBJ2-3	TRBD1	TGCGCCAGCAGCTTGGCCGTATCAGGGGGTAGGGCAGATACGCAGTATTTT	CASSLAVSGGRADTQYF
.	TRBV6-6	TRBJ2-3	TRBD1	TGTGCCAGCAGCTTAACAGGGGGGCGTACAGATACGCAGTATTTT	CASSLTGGRTDTQYF
once	TRBV28	TRBJ2-7	TRBD2	TGTGCCAGCAGTACCACTAGCGGGAGTGCCGAGCAGTACTTC	CASSTTSGSAEQYF
.	TRBV2	TRBJ1-5	TRBD1	TGTGCCAGCAGTGCCCGGACAGGGCGAGGGGAGCCCCAGCATTTT	CASSARTGRGEPQHF
once	TRBV5-1	TRBJ1-1	.	TGCGCCAGCAGTTACGGTCAAGCTGGCACTGAAGCTTTCTTT	CASSYGQAGTEAFF
.	TRBV5-1	TRBJ1-2	.	TGCGCCAGCAGCTTGGCCGGGGAGGACTATGGCTACACCTTC	CASSLAGEDYGYTF
.	TRBV19	TRBJ1-5	.	TGTGCCAGTAGTACCATGACAGATAGCAATCAGCCCCAGCATTTT	CASSTMTDSNQPQHF
once	TRBV7-2	TRBJ2-1	.	TGTGCCAGCAGCTTAGAAGGGGGCAATGAGCAGTTCTTC	CASSLEGGNEQFF
.	TRBV10-2	TRBJ2-7	.	TGCGCCAGCAGTGAATTCCCATACGAGCAGTACTTC	CASSEFPYEQYF